This entry concerns a single TCR beta chain. This clonotype was detected only a few times. Its antigen has not been determined. Per-base qualities were not stored, and no clone one base away is much larger. This specimen comes from a study of T-cell memory formation after mild COVID-19 (dated by TCRdb to about 2021). For the study in its entirety: TCR sequence clusters from the two donors were largely donor specific. Longitudinal TCRalpha and TCRbeta repertoire sequencing tracked T-cell clones expanding and contracting after mild COVID-19 in a couple of donors. The cohort comprised two young, previously healthy adult volunteers, one female and one male. What the work shows at the level of the full study, not this receptor alone: Contracting CD4+ clones were located mainly in the CM and EM memory subsets, whereas CD8+ clones were found to be enriched in EMRA. Some responding clones were detected in pre-infection memory, which suggested that pre-existing cross-reactive memory T cells had joined the SARS-CoV-2 response. Clones that contracted from day 15 to 85 showed balanced CD4/CD8 phenotypes, whereas a second wave of clones that expanded from day 15 to 37 leaned towards CD4+. The study included only a couple of mild cases, and larger cohorts that include severe cases with pre-infection samples were judged to be necessary. SARS-CoV-2 specificity of the second-wave clones peaking on day 37 was not confirmed.

The sequencing machine was an Illumina NovaSeq 6000. Using 5'RACE with constant-segment primers, TCRalpha and TCRbeta cDNA libraries were constructed, with sample barcodes and unique molecular identifiers added in the process. RNA was extracted from every sample with Trizol reagent. The libraries were amplified in two PCR steps, and the second step added a second sample barcode and Illumina TruSeq adapters. The libraries were sequenced on an Illumina NovaSeq using 2 x 150 bp paired-end reads. As for the authors' bioinformatics: The reads were demultiplexed and collapsed into UMI-guided consensus sequences using migec v1.2.7. Using mixcr v2.1.11, UMI consensuses were aligned to TRA and TRB V and J templates and then assembled into clonotypes. A clonotype was counted as expanded or contracted only if both edgeR and NoisET called the change significant, with noise models trained on biological replicates. For edgeR calls, a false discovery rate-adjusted p below 0.01 and a log2 fold-change threshold of 1 were applied. As an exploratory analysis of dynamics, PCA with hierarchical clustering was applied to max-normalized trajectories of the 1000 most abundant clonotypes. Separately sequenced CD4+ and CD8+ repertoires were used to assign the CD4 or CD8 phenotype of responding clones. Using fastp at Q25 and MiXCR, TCRdb reprocessed the public reads and kept productive beta chains. Every CDR3 protein is listed once, alongside the most common genes and DNA of its rows. TCRdb, not the authors, supplied the V and J calls. This sample comprises around 150,000 distinct CDR3 sequences, 25% to 40% of them detected only once. The ten top clones hold around 12% of the sample.

Ficoll-Paque density gradient centrifugation was the method used to isolate PBMCs. Counted from cysteine to phenylalanine, this CDR3 has 16 amino acids. This entry keeps only the CDR3 DNA: 48 bases, framed from base 1. Between the V and J ends, shortened by 4 bases and 0 bases respectively, the junction contains 13 bases. The germline V gene specifies LGHNA as CDR1 and YNFKEQ as CDR2. The sequence was collected from an adult woman who had mild COVID-19 (a few samples of this study predate the infection). The sample titles of this study are shuffled in the database, so cell type and time point are left out; the donor was told from shared clones. Input material: PBMCs or a T cell subset sorted from them (not recorded which). The chain employs TRBV4-2 and TRBJ1-3; the D segment could be TRBD1, given 6 matching bases. The CDR3 sequence is CASSPSLDSSGNTIYF. DNA sequence: TGTGCCAGCAGCCCCTCTTTGGACAGCTCTGGAAACACCATATATTTT.